This TCR beta chain was captured in a study of T cell changes during pregnancy in multiple sclerosis. CDR3 length: 14 amino acids. Germline V CDR1 and CDR2: LNHDA, SQIVND (reference sequence). The V end lost 6 bases, the J end lost 9 bases, and 18 bases lay between the germline ends. Profiled with immunoSEQ multiplex PCR; TCRdb holds only in-frame clones, not every one. Of about 50,000 clones detected, approximately 94% appear once; the ten largest clones hold less than 0.4%. Material: CD4+ T cells from peripheral blood mononuclear cells, obtained in the third trimester of pregnancy. The chain links TRBV19 to TRBJ2-1; D may be TRBD2 (5 bases). The sequence was collected from a female donor with multiple sclerosis, enrolled in a pregnancy study. The CDR3 spells CASREEALYGEQFF. The DNA for the CDR3 is TGTGCCAGTAGGGAGGAGGCCCTCTATGGTGAGCAGTTCTTC.